The T cell receptor (beta chain) under discussion was sequenced for a study of shared clonotypes between healthy human individuals. Study background: Three plates were used per donor for CD4 naive, three for CD4 memory, two for CD8 naive and one for CD8 memory.

Some clones are missing from TCRdb's copy, which holds only in-frame ones; the method was immunoSEQ multiplex PCR. Here the sample spans 850,000 to 1,100,000 clones, approximately 80% being singletons. About this clone: Antigen specificity is unknown.

Study-wide results and caveats: Shared clonotypes across all four donors exceeded non-shared ones in generation probability.

The germline V and J ends were trimmed by 4 bases and 1 base, with 15 bases remaining between them. The CDR3 has 16 amino acids. Germline V gives CDR1 SGHDN, CDR2 FVKESK. The sequence came from a man aged 18 to 29 in good health. Some clones in this sample may be carry-over from other donors' samples. Source material: memory CD4+ T cells from PBMCs. This sample's subset: CD45RA-negative fraction. This sequence joins TRBV14 and TRBJ2-3; possible D gene TRBD2, 6 bases. CDR3 amino acids: CASSRIRLGGTDTQYF. The DNA of the CDR3 is TGTGCCAGCAGCCGTATACGACTAGGGGGCACAGATACGCAGTATTTT. Complete variable domain (other parts from reference TRBV14 and TRBJ2-3): EAGVTQFPSHSVIEKGQTVTLRCDPISGHDNLYWYRRVMGKEIKFLLHFVKESKQDESGMPNNRFLAERTGGTYSTLKVQPAELEDSGVYFCASSRIRLGGTDTQYFGPGTRLTVL.